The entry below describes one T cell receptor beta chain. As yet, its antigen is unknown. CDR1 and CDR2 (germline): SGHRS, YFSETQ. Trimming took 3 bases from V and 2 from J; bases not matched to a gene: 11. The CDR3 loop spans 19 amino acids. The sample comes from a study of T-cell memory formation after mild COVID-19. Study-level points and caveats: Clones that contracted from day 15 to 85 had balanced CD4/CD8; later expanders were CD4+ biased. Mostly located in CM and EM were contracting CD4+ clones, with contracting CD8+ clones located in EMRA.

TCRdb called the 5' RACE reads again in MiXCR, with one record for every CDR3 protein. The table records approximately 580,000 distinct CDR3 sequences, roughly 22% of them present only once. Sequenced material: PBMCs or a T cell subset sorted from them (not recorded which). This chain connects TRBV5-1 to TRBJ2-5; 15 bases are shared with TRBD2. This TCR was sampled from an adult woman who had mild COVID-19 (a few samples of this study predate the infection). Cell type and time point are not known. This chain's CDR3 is CASSSGTSGGSRLQETQYF. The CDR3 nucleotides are TGCGCCAGCAGCTCCGGGACTAGCGGGGGGTCCCGATTGCAAGAGACCCAGTACTTC.